The clone carrying this TCR beta chain was observed a single time. As yet, its antigen is unknown. Here immunoSEQ multiplex PCR was the method, and the copy in TCRdb shows in-frame clones only, minus some. Here the sample spans approximately 2.1 million clones, about 92% being singletons. V was pared by 6 bases and J by 4 bases, with 13 bases of the junction left unmatched. Per germline, CDR1 SNHLY and CDR2 FYNNEI. This CDR3 comprises 16 residues. This sample was included in a study of shared clonotypes between healthy human individuals. Findings and limits, study-wide: Investigators expected sequencing depth to affect clonotype sharing among donors.

The rearrangement uses TRBV2 and TRBJ2-7; 9 positions agree with TRBD2. This clonotype was obtained from a man between 18 and 29 years old in good health. Some clones in this sample may be carry-over from other donors' samples. What was sequenced was naive CD4+ T cells from PBMCs. Subset noted: CD45RA+ positively selected. This chain's CDR3 is CASSPSGSGRMYEQYF. The CDR3 DNA reads TGTGCCAGCAGCCCCTCGGGGAGCGGGAGGATGTACGAGCAGTACTTC.